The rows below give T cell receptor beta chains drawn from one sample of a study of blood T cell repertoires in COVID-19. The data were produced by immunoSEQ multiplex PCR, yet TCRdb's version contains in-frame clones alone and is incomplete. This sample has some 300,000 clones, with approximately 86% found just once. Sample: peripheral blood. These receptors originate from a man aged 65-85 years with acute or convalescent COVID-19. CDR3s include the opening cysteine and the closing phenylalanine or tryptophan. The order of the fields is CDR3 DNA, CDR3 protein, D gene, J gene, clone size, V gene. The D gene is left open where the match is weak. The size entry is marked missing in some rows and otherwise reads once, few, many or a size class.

DNA: TGTGCCAGCAGCCCGATAGGGGATTCACCCCTCCACTTT
CDR3: CASSPIGDSPLHF
D: NA
J: TRBJ1-6
size: NA
V: TRBV5-4

DNA: TGTGCCAGCAGGCGACAGGGGAATCAGCCCCAGCATTTT
CDR3: CASRRQGNQPQHF
D: TRBD1
J: TRBJ1-5
size: NA
V: TRBV6-5

DNA: TGCAGTGCTAGTCTCGGTGGGAGCTCCTATAATTCACCCCTCCACTTT
CDR3: CSASLGGSSYNSPLHF
D: NA
J: TRBJ1-6
size: NA
V: TRBV20-1

DNA: TGTGCCAGTAGCTACAGGGAAGAGACCCAGTACTTC
CDR3: CASSYREETQYF
D: NA
J: TRBJ2-5
size: NA
V: TRBV19

DNA: TGTGCCAGCAGCTGGACAGGGCACGGGTCACCCCTCCACTTT
CDR3: CASSWTGHGSPLHF
D: TRBD1
J: TRBJ1-6
size: NA
V: TRBV6-2/TRBV6-3

DNA: TGTGCCAGCTCACCCCTGGGGAGGAACACTGAAGCTTTCTTT
CDR3: CASSPLGRNTEAFF
D: NA
J: TRBJ1-1
size: NA
V: TRBV18

DNA: TGTGCCAGCAGCCCTTGGTCCAGGGGGGAAGAGACCCAGTACTTC
CDR3: CASSPWSRGEETQYF
D: NA
J: TRBJ2-5
size: NA
V: TRBV3-1/TRBV3-2

DNA: TGCAGTGCAGACAGGTGGCGAGCTTTCTTT
CDR3: CSADRWRAFF
D: NA
J: TRBJ1-1
size: NA
V: TRBV20-1

DNA: TGCAGTGGCTTTGGCACAGATACGCAGTATTTT
CDR3: CSGFGTDTQYF
D: NA
J: TRBJ2-3
size: once
V: TRBV29-1

DNA: TGTGCCAGCAGCTTAGACAGGGGGCTCAATAATTCACCCCTCCACTTT
CDR3: CASSLDRGLNNSPLHF
D: TRBD1
J: TRBJ1-6
size: NA
V: TRBV7-2

DNA: TGTGCCAGCAGCTTAGGACAGTATGAAGCTTTCTTT
CDR3: CASSLGQYEAFF
D: NA
J: TRBJ1-1
size: once
V: TRBV7-2

DNA: TGTGCCAGCAGCTTAGGGACTAGCGGGCGCTACAATGAGCAGTTCTTC
CDR3: CASSLGTSGRYNEQFF
D: TRBD2
J: TRBJ2-1
size: NA
V: TRBV7-6

DNA: TGTGCCAGCTCACCATCTCCAGGGGGCAATGAAGCTTTCTTT
CDR3: CASSPSPGGNEAFF
D: TRBD1
J: TRBJ1-1
size: NA
V: TRBV18

DNA: TGTGCCAGCAGTTACTCGACAGGGGGCACTGAAGCTTTCTTT
CDR3: CASSYSTGGTEAFF
D: TRBD1
J: TRBJ1-1
size: NA
V: TRBV6-5

DNA: TGTGCCAGCAGCCAAATGAGGGGCGGGAGTGTGACAGATACGCAGTATTTT
CDR3: CASSQMRGGSVTDTQYF
D: TRBD2
J: TRBJ2-3
size: NA
V: TRBV3-1/TRBV3-2

DNA: TGTGCCACCAGCCGAACTAGCGTTGCCTACAATGAGCAGTTCTTC
CDR3: CATSRTSVAYNEQFF
D: TRBD2
J: TRBJ2-1
size: NA
V: TRBV15

DNA: TGTGCCAGCAGCGTAGGGGCGGGCGCGAACACCGGGGAGCTGTTTTTT
CDR3: CASSVGAGANTGELFF
D: NA
J: TRBJ2-2
size: NA
V: TRBV9

DNA: TGTGCCAGTAGCCCGACAGGGTATCTCTATGGCTACACCTTC
CDR3: CASSPTGYLYGYTF
D: TRBD1
J: TRBJ1-2
size: NA
V: TRBV19

DNA: TGTGCCAGCAGCTTGTTAGCGGGGATAACAGATACGCAGTATTTT
CDR3: CASSLLAGITDTQYF
D: TRBD2
J: TRBJ2-3
size: NA
V: TRBV5-5

DNA: TGTGCCAGCAGCTTCCCACCACAGGGGGCTGGAAACACCATATATTTT
CDR3: CASSFPPQGAGNTIYF
D: TRBD1
J: TRBJ1-3
size: once
V: TRBV7-8

DNA: TGTGCCAGTAGTATGAGGACTAGCGGGGGTTACACAGATACGCAGTATTTT
CDR3: CASSMRTSGGYTDTQYF
D: TRBD2
J: TRBJ2-3
size: NA
V: TRBV19

DNA: TGTGCCAGCAGAAAACCCGCGGGAAACCCTCCCGGGGAGCTGTTTTTT
CDR3: CASRKPAGNPPGELFF
D: NA
J: TRBJ2-2
size: NA
V: TRBV27

DNA: TGCGCCAGCAGCCAAGAGACAGGGGGTACGCAGTATTTT
CDR3: CASSQETGGTQYF
D: TRBD1
J: TRBJ2-3
size: NA
V: TRBV4-3

DNA: TGTGCCAGCAGTTTTAACGTATTGCGGGGCGATGACTACGAGCAGTACTTC
CDR3: CASSFNVLRGDDYEQYF
D: NA
J: TRBJ2-7
size: NA
V: TRBV6-2/TRBV6-3

DNA: TGCGCCAGCAGACCTCTACAGGTAAACACTGAAGCTTTCTTT
CDR3: CASRPLQVNTEAFF
D: NA
J: TRBJ1-1
size: few
V: TRBV5-1

DNA: TGCAGTGCTAGTATGGGGACTAGCACAGATACGCAGTATTTT
CDR3: CSASMGTSTDTQYF
D: NA
J: TRBJ2-3
size: few
V: TRBV20-1

DNA: TGTGCCACCAGCGCAAGACAGGGGAGTCAGCCCCAGCATTTT
CDR3: CATSARQGSQPQHF
D: TRBD1
J: TRBJ1-5
size: few
V: TRBV15

DNA: TGTGCCAGCAGCTCCTTAGCGGGAGGCTCCTACGAGCAGTACTTC
CDR3: CASSSLAGGSYEQYF
D: TRBD2
J: TRBJ2-7
size: few
V: TRBV11-2

DNA: TGTGCCACCAGTGGTTTGACTAGCGGGGCCTCCTACAATGAGCAGTTCTTC
CDR3: CATSGLTSGASYNEQFF
D: TRBD2
J: TRBJ2-1
size: NA
V: TRBV24-1

DNA: TGTGCCAGCTCACCGAGCTCGTCGAGCTCTGGAAACACCATATATTTT
CDR3: CASSPSSSSSGNTIYF
D: NA
J: TRBJ1-3
size: NA
V: TRBV18

DNA: TGCGCCAGCAGCATAGGGACAGAGATAGCCAAAAACATTCAGTACTTC
CDR3: CASSIGTEIAKNIQYF
D: TRBD1
J: TRBJ2-4
size: NA
V: TRBV5-1

DNA: TGTGCCAGCAGCCCCGATCACTCTACAGGGAGAGGGGATCAGCCCCAGCATTTT
CDR3: CASSPDHSTGRGDQPQHF
D: NA
J: TRBJ1-5
size: NA
V: TRBV5-8

DNA: TGTGCCAGCAGTGAAACAAGCACAGGGTCTAATCAGCCCCAGCATTTT
CDR3: CASSETSTGSNQPQHF
D: NA
J: TRBJ1-5
size: NA
V: TRBV6-1

DNA: TGTGCCAACGCACGGTGGGTCAGGGCCTATGGCTACACCTTC
CDR3: CANARWVRAYGYTF
D: NA
J: TRBJ1-2
size: NA
V: TRBV25-1

DNA: TGTGCCTGGAGCGATAAACGACAGGGTTCAGGGTCACCCCTCCACTTT
CDR3: CAWSDKRQGSGSPLHF
D: TRBD1
J: TRBJ1-6
size: NA
V: TRBV30

DNA: TGTGCCAGCAGCAATAGCGGGGACCCCTTCAATGAGCAGTTCTTC
CDR3: CASSNSGDPFNEQFF
D: TRBD2
J: TRBJ2-1
size: NA
V: TRBV7-3

DNA: TGCGCCAGCAGCCAAGATTTCGCCATTAGCTCCTACGAGCAGTACTTC
CDR3: CASSQDFAISSYEQYF
D: NA
J: TRBJ2-7
size: NA
V: TRBV4-1

DNA: TGTGCCAGTAGTATAAGGGGCAGGGGAAACATTCAGTACTTC
CDR3: CASSIRGRGNIQYF
D: NA
J: TRBJ2-4
size: NA
V: TRBV19

DNA: TGCGCCAGCAGCCAAGCGGAGCGGGGGGGCTTCGAGACCCAGTACTTC
CDR3: CASSQAERGGFETQYF
D: TRBD2
J: TRBJ2-5
size: NA
V: TRBV4-1

DNA: TGTGCCAGCAGCCAAGGGGGCGGCTTTTCACCCCTCCACTTT
CDR3: CASSQGGGFSPLHF
D: NA
J: TRBJ1-6
size: NA
V: TRBV3-1/TRBV3-2

DNA: TGTGCCTGGAGTGTTGGGGGCATCGTGGGTTCACCCCTCCACTTT
CDR3: CAWSVGGIVGSPLHF
D: NA
J: TRBJ1-6
size: NA
V: TRBV30

DNA: TGTGCCAGCAGCTTGACCGGGACACTAAGGGGGTTGAACTCTGAAGCTTTCTTT
CDR3: CASSLTGTLRGLNSEAFF
D: NA
J: TRBJ1-1
size: NA
V: TRBV5-8

DNA: TGTGCCAGCAGTTGGGACAGGACTATTGGCTACACCTTC
CDR3: CASSWDRTIGYTF
D: TRBD1
J: TRBJ1-2
size: NA
V: TRBV6-5

DNA: TGTGCCAGCAGCAACCGGGGACAGTCCATCTATGGCTACACCTTC
CDR3: CASSNRGQSIYGYTF
D: TRBD1
J: TRBJ1-2
size: NA
V: TRBV5-4

DNA: TGTGCCAGCAGCCCCGGACAGGGGGCGGATGGCTACACCTTC
CDR3: CASSPGQGADGYTF
D: TRBD1
J: TRBJ1-2
size: few
V: TRBV5-4

DNA: TGTGCCAGTGCCTTCACAGGGGTCAGCAATCAGCCCCAGCATTTT
CDR3: CASAFTGVSNQPQHF
D: TRBD1
J: TRBJ1-5
size: NA
V: TRBV19

DNA: TGTGCCAGTAGCCCGGGACTAGGCCCCCGCCGGGAGACCCAGTACTTC
CDR3: CASSPGLGPRRETQYF
D: TRBD2
J: TRBJ2-5
size: NA
V: TRBV19

DNA: TGTGCCAGCAGTTTTTTGTCAAATCAGCCCCAGCATTTT
CDR3: CASSFLSNQPQHF
D: NA
J: TRBJ1-5
size: NA
V: TRBV28

DNA: TGTGCCAGCAGCAATCCAACAACTAATGAAAAACTGTTTTTT
CDR3: CASSNPTTNEKLFF
D: NA
J: TRBJ1-4
size: NA
V: TRBV5-4